This TCR beta chain is drawn from a study of blood T cell repertoires in COVID-19 (TCRdb year 2020). Regarding the complete study: The collaborator samples originated in the United States, Italy and Spain and spanned the acute and convalescent phases of COVID-19. The prospective study material was composed of cDNA or gDNA derived from T cells, B-cell-depleted T cells, or PBMCs. Deeply sampled blood TCRbeta repertoires from subjects exposed to, actively infected with, or recovered from COVID-19 were included in the dataset. The repertoires were released in a freely available public database meant as a resource for research on the immune response to SARS-CoV-2. Samples came from the ongoing ImmuneRACE study (first 160 participants) plus 1,254 subjects from 6 global collaborators. Sample metadata almost always included a de-identified subject ID, COVID-19 status, age in years and sex. Where available, HLA class I and class II types were taken from metadata supplied by the sample provider and were not determined by assay-based typing.

Collaborating institutions collected whole blood in K2EDTA tubes following their own protocols. For TCRbeta analysis, collaborators shipped samples as frozen whole blood, isolated PBMCs, or DNA extracted from either of those sample types. Study-level results and caveats: Clinical and demographic metadata were provided uncurated, with the amount varying by source and participant.

TCRbeta CDR3 regions were amplified from genomic DNA by means of the immunoSEQ Assay, a bias-controlled multiplex PCR. Regarding the original processing steps: The number of nucleated cells in each sample was estimated from the amplification of reference gene primers within the assay. To quantify the absolute abundance of each unique TCRbeta CDR3 rearrangement, sequence reads were collapsed and filtered. For each sample, productive Simpson clonality was calculated by taking the square root of Simpson's diversity index across productive rearrangements. This is the immuneACCESS table as TCRdb keeps it, with only in-frame sequences that have V and J called. A part of the clones is gone; compared with another copy, unresolved V genes explain less than half, and the rest is unexplained. From that table come the V and J calls and clone size; the DNA was used to work out D and trimming. This sample is represented by around 500,000 clones; approximately 85% of them were singletons. The top ten clonotypes cover about 3.2% of the sample.

The CDR3 spans 15 residues, from the cysteine through the phenylalanine. The only DNA kept is the CDR3, 45 bases in frame from the first base. The V end loses 0 bases and the J end loses 1 base, and a stretch of 8 bases separates them. Based on the germline V gene, the CDR1 and CDR2 sequences are SGHRS and YFSETQ. Regarding this clone: The target of this receptor is not known. No per-base quality is available; no much larger clone lies one base away.

This sequence originates from a human donor in a cohort sampled during active COVID-19. Specimen: peripheral blood. Recombination joined TRBV5-1 with TRBJ2-1; the D region possibly corresponds to TRBD2 (6 bases align). The CDR3 protein is CASSLVRESYNEQFF. The nucleotide sequence is given as TGCGCCAGCAGCTTGGTACGGGAGTCCTACAATGAGCAGTTCTTC. Extended through the reference TRBV5-1 and TRBJ2-1 proteins, this CDR3 yields the full variable domain: KAGVTQTPRYLIKTRGQQVTLSCSPISGHRSVSWYQQTPGQGLQFLFEYFSETQRNKGNFPGRFSGRQFSNSRSEMNVSTLELGDSALYLCASSLVRESYNEQFFGPGTRLTVL.